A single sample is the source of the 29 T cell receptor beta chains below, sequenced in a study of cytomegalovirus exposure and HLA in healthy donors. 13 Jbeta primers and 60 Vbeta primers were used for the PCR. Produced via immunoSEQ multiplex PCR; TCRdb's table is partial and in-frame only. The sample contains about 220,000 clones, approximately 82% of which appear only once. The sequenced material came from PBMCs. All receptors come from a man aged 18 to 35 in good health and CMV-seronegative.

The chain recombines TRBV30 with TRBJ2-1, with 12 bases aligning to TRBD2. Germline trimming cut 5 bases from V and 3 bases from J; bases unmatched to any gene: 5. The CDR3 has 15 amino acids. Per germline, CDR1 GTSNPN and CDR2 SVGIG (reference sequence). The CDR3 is CAWETGLAGYNEQFF. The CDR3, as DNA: TGTGCCTGGGAGACGGGACTAGCGGGCTACAATGAGCAGTTCTTC.

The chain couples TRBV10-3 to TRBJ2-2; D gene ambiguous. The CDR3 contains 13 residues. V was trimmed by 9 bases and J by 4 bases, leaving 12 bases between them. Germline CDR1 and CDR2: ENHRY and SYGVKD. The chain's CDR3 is CAIALDGTGELFF. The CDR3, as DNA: TGTGCCATTGCCCTAGACGGCACCGGGGAGCTGTTTTTT.

The CDR3 coding sequence is TGTGCCAGTAGTACGGCGGCAGGGAAGGGTCGTGGCTACACCTTC. Translated, it gives CASSTAAGKGRGYTF. The gene calls are TRBV19 and TRBJ1-2, with a weak D call TRBD1 (5 bases). Trimming stripped 4 bases from V and 7 bases from J, with 19 bases between. Germline values: CDR1 LNHDA, CDR2 SQIVND (reference sequence). This CDR3 region has 15 residues.

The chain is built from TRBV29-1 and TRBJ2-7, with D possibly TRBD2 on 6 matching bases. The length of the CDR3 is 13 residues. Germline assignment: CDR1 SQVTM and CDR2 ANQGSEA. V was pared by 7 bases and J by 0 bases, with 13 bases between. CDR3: CSGVGGPSYEQYF. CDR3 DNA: TGCAGCGGGGTCGGGGGACCCTCCTACGAGCAGTACTTC.

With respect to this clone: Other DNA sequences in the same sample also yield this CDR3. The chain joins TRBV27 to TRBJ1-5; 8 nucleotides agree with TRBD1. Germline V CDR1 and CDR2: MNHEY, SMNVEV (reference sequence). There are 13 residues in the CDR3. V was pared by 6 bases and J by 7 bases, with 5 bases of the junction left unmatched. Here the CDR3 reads CASSGTGRQPQHF. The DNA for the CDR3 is TGTGCCAGCAGCGGGACAGGTCGGCAGCCCCAGCATTTT.

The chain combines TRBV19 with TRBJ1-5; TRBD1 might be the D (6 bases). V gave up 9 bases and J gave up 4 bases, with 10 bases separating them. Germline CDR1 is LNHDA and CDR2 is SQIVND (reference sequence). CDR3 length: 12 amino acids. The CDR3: CASDRFNQPQHF. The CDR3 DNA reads TGTGCCAGCGACAGGTTTAATCAGCCCCAGCATTTT. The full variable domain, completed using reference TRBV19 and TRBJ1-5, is DGGITQSPKYLFRKEGQNVTLSCEQNLNHDAMYWYRQDPGQGLRLIYYSQIVNDFQKGDIAEGYSVSREKKESFPLTVTSAQKNPTAFYLCASDRFNQPQHFGDGTRLSIL.

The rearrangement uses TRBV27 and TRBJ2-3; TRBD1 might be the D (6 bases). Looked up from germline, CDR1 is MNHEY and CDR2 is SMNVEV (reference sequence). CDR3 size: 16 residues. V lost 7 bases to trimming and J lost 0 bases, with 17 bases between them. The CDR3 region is CASTRGGGLSTDTQYF. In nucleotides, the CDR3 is TGTGCCAGCACCCGAGGGGGTGGTCTAAGCACAGATACGCAGTATTTT.

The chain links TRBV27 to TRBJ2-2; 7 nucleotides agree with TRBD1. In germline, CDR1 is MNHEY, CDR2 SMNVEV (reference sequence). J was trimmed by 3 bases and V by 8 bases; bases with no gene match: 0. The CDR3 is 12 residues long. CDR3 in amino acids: CASQGDTGELFF. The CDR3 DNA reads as TGTGCCAGCCAGGGGGACACCGGGGAGCTGTTTTTT.

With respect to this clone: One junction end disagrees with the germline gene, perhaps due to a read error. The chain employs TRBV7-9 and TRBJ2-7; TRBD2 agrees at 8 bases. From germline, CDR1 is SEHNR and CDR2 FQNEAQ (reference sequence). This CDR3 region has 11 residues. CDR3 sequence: CSSSPGGREYF. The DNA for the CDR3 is TGTTCCAGCAGCCCGGGGGGGCGTGAGTACTTC.

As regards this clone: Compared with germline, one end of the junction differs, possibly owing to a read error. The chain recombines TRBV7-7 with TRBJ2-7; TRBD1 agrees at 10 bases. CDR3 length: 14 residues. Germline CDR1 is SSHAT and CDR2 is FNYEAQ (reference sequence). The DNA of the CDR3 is TGTGCTAGCAGCCCCGACAGGGGGCTAGGGGAGCAGTACTTC. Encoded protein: CASSPDRGLGEQYF. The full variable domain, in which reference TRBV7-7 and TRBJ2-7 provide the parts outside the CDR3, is GAGVSQSPRYKVTKRGQDVTLRCDPISSHATLYWYQQALGQGPEFLTYFNYEAQPDKSGLPSDRFSAERPEGSISTLTIQRTEQRDSAMYRCASSPDRGLGEQYFGPGTRLTVT.

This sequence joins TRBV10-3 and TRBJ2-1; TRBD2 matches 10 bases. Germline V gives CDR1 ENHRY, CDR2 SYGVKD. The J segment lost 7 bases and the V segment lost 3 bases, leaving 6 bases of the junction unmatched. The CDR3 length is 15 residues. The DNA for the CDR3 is TGTGCCATCAGTGAAGGAGCTAGCGGGAGTAATGAGCAGTTCTTC. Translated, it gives CAISEGASGSNEQFF.

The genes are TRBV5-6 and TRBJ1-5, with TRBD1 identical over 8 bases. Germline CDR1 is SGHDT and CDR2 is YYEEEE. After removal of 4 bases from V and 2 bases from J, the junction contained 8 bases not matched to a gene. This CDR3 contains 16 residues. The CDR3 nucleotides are TGTGCCAGCAGCACCCGGGACAGGCTCGGCAATCAGCCCCAGCATTTT. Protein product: CASSTRDRLGNQPQHF.

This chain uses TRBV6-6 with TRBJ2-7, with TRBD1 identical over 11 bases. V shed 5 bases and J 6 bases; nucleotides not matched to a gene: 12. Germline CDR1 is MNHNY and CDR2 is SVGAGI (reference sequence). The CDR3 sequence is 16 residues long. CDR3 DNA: TGTGCCAGCAGTACCTCAAAGGGAGGGACAGGGGGCGAGCAGTACTTC. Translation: CASSTSKGGTGGEQYF.

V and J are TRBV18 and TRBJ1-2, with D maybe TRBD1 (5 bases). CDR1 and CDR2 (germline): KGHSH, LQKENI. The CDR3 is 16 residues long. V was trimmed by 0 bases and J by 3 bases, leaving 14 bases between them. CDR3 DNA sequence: TGTGCCAGCTCACCACCGAGGCAGGGCAACGACTATGGCTACACCTTC. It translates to CASSPPRQGNDYGYTF.

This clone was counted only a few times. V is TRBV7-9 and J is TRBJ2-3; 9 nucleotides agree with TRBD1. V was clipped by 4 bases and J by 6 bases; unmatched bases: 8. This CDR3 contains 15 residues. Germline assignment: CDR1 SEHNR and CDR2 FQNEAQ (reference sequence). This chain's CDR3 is CASSSWTGVRDTQYF. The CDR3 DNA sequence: TGTGCCAGCAGCTCTTGGACAGGGGTTAGGGATACGCAGTATTTT.

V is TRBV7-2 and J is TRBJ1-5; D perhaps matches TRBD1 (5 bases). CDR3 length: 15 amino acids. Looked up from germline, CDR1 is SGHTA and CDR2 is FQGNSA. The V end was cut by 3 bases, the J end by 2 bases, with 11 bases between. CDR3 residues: CASSFGGTGNQPQHF. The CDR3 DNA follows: TGTGCCAGCAGCTTCGGGGGGACTGGCAATCAGCCCCAGCATTTT.

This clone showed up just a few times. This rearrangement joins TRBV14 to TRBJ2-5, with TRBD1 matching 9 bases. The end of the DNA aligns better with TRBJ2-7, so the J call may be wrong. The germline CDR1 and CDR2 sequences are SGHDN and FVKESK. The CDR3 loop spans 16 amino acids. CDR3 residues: CASSQDTGTGSYEQYF. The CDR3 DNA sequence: TGTGCCAGCAGCCAAGACACCGGGACAGGGTCATACGAGCAGTACTTC.

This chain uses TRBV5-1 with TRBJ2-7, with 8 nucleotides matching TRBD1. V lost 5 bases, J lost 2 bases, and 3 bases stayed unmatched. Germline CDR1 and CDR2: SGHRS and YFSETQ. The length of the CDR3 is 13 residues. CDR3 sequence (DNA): TGCGCCAGCAGACCGGGACAGGCCTACGAGCAGTACTTC. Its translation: CASRPGQAYEQYF.

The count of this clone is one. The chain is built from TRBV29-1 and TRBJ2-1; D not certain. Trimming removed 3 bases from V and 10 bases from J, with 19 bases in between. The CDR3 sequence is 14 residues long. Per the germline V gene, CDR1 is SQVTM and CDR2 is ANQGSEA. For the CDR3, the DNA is TGCAGCGTTGATCCTAGTCTTACCTCGCGAGAGCAGTTCTTC. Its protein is CSVDPSLTSREQFF.

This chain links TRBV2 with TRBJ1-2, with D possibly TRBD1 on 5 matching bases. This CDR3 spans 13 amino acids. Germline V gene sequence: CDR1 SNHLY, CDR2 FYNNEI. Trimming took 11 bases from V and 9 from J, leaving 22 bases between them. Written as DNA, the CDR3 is TGTGCCGGCAAGGAGGGCGGGGCAGAAAGCTACACCTTC. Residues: CAGKEGGAESYTF.

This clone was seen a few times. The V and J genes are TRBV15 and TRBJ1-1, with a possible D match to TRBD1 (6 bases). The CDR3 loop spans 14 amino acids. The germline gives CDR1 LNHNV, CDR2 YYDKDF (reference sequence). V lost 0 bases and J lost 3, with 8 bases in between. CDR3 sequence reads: CATSRESGDTEAFF. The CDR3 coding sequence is TGTGCCACCAGCAGAGAGTCAGGGGACACTGAAGCTTTCTTT.

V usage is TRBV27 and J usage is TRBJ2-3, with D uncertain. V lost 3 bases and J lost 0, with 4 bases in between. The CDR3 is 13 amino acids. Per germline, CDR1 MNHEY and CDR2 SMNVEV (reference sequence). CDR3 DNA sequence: TGTGCCAGCAGTTTTTCTAGCACAGATACGCAGTATTTT. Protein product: CASSFSSTDTQYF.

This CDR3 reads CASSLAPSGRVGYEQYF. Here the CDR3 DNA reads TGTGCCAGCAGCTTAGCCCCGAGTGGCCGGGTGGGCTACGAGCAGTACTTC. This chain links TRBV11-2 with TRBJ2-7, with D unresolved. Germline CDR1 and CDR2: SGHAT and FQNNGV. The CDR3 consists of 17 residues. Trimming took 1 base from V and 3 from J, leaving 19 bases between them.

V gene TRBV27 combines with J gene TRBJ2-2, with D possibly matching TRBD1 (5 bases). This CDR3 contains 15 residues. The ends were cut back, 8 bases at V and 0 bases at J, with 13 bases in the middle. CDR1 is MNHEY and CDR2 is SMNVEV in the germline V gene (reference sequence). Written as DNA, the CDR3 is TGTGCCAGCCGTCCGACAGCGACGAACACCGGGGAGCTGTTTTTT. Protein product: CASRPTATNTGELFF.

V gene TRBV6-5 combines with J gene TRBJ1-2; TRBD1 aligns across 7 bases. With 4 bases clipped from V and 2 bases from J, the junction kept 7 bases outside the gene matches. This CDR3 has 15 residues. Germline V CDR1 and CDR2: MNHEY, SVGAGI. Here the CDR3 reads CASSSLTGENYGYTF. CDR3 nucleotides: TGTGCCAGCAGTTCGTTAACAGGGGAGAACTATGGCTACACCTTC.

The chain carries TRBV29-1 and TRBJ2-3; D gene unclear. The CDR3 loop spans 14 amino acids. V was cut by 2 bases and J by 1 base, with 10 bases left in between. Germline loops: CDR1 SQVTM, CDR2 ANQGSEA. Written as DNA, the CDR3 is TGCAGCGTTGAAAAATGGCAGGGCACAGATACGCAGTATTTT. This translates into CSVEKWQGTDTQYF.

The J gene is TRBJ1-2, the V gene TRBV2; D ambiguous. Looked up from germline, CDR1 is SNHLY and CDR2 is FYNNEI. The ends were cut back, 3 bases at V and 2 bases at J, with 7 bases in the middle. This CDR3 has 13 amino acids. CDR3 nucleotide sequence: TGTGCCAGCAGTGATCGGAGAAACTATGGCTACACCTTC. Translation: CASSDRRNYGYTF.

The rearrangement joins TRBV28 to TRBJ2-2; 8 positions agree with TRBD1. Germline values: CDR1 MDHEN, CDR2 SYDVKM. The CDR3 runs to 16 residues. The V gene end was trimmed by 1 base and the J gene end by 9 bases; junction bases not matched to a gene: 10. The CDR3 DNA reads TGTGCCAGCAGTTTATATTCGGGACAGGTCCTCCGGGAGCTGTTTTTT. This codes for CASSLYSGQVLRELFF.

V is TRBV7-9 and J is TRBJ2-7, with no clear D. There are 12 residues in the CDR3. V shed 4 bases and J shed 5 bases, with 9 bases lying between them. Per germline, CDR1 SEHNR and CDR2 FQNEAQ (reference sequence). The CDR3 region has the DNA TGTGCCAGCAGCTCCAGTCTCCACGAGCAGTACTTC. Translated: CASSSSLHEQYF.